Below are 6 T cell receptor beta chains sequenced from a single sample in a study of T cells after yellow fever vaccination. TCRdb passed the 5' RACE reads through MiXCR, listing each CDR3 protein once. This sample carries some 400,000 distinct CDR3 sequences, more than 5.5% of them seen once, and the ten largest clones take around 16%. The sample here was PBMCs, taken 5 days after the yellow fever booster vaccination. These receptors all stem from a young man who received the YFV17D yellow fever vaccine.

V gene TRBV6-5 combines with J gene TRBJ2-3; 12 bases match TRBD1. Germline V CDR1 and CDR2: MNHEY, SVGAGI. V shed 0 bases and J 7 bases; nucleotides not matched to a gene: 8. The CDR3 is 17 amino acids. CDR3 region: CASSYSSGDRGRNTQYF. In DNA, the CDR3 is TGTGCCAGCAGTTACTCGAGCGGGGACAGGGGGCGAAATACGCAGTATTTT.

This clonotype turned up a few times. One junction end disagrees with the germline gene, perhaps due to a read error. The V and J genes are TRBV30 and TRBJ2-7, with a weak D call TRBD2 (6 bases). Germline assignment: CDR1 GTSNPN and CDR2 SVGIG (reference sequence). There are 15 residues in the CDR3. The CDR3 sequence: CAWSVPGSVSSGCFF. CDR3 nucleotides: TGTGCCTGGAGTGTACCGGGTTCAGTGTCCAGCGGGTGTTTCTTC.

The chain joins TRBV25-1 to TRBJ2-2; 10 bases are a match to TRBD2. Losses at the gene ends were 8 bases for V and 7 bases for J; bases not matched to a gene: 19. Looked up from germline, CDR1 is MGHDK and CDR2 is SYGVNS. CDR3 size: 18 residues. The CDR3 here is CASSLWEPSGSSLGELFF. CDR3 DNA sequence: TGTGCCAGCTCTTTATGGGAACCTAGCGGGAGCAGTCTCGGGGAGCTGTTTTTT.

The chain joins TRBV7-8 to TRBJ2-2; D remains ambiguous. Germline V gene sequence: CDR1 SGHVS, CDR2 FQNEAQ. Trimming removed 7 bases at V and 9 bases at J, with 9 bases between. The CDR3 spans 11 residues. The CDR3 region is CASTLNRELFF. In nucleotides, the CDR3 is TGTGCCAGCACCTTGAACCGGGAGCTGTTTTTT.

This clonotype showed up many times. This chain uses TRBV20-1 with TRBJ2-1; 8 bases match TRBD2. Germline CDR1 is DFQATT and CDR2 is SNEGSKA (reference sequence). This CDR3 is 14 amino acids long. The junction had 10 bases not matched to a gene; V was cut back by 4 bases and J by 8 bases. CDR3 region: CSANDGTRVDEQFF. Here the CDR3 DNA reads TGCAGTGCTAATGACGGGACTAGGGTTGATGAGCAGTTCTTC.

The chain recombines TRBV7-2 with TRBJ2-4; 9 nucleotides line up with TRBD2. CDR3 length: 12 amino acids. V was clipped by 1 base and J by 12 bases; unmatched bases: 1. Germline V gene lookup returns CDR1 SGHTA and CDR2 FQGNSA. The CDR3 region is CASSLERGAQYF. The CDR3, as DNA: TGTGCCAGCAGCTTAGAGCGGGGGGCTCAGTACTTC.